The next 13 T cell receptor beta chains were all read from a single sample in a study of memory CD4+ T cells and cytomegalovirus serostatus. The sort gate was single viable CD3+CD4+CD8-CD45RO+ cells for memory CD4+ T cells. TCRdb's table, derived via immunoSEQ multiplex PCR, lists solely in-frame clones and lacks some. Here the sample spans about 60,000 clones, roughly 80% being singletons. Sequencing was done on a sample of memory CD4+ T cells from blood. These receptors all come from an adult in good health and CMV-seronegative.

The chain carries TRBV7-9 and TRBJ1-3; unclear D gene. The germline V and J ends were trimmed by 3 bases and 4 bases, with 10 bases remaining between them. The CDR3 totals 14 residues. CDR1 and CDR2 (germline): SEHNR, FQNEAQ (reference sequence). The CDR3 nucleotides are TGTGCCAGCAGCTTCGGACCGAGCGGAAACACCATATATTTT. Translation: CASSFGPSGNTIYF.

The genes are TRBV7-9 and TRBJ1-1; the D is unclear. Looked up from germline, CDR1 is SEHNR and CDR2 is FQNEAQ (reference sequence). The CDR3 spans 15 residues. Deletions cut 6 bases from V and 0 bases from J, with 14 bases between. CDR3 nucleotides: TGTGCCAGCAGGAAAAGGAGGGAGGTGAACACTGAAGCTTTCTTT. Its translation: CASRKRREVNTEAFF.

CDR3 region: CASKFDWGSYEQYF. The CDR3 bases are TGCGCCAGCAAGTTTGACTGGGGCTCCTACGAGCAGTACTTC. V and J are TRBV5-1 and TRBJ2-7; D is uncertain. Germline V gives CDR1 SGHRS, CDR2 YFSETQ. V lost 6 bases to trimming and J lost 0 bases, with 13 bases between them. The CDR3 has 14 amino acids.

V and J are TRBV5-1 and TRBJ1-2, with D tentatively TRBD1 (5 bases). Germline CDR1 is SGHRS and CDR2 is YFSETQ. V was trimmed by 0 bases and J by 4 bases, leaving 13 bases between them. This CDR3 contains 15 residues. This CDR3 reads CASSLEASQGYGYTF. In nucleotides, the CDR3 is TGCGCCAGCAGCTTGGAGGCATCCCAGGGCTATGGCTACACCTTC.

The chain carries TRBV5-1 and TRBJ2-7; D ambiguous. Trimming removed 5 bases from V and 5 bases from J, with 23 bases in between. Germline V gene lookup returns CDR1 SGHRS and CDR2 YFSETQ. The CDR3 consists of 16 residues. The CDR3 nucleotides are TGCGCCAGCAGTCGCAAGGTCCTAGACACCGTGAACGAGCAGTACTTC. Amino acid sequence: CASSRKVLDTVNEQYF. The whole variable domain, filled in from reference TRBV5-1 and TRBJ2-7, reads KAGVTQTPRYLIKTRGQQVTLSCSPISGHRSVSWYQQTPGQGLQFLFEYFSETQRNKGNFPGRFSGRQFSNSRSEMNVSTLELGDSALYLCASSRKVLDTVNEQYFGPGTRLTVT.

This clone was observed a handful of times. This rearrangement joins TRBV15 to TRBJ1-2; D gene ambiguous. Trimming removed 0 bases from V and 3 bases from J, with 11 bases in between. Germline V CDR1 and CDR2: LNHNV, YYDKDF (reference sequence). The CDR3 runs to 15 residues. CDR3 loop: CATSRDRRDHYGYTF. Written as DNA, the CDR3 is TGTGCCACCAGCAGAGATCGGCGGGATCACTATGGCTACACCTTC.

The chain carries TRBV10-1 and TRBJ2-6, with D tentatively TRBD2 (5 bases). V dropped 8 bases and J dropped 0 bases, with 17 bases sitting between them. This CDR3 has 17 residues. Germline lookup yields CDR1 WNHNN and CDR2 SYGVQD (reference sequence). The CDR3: CASPFTGIHSGANVLTF. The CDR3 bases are TGCGCCAGCCCCTTCACCGGGATCCACTCTGGGGCCAACGTCCTGACTTTC.

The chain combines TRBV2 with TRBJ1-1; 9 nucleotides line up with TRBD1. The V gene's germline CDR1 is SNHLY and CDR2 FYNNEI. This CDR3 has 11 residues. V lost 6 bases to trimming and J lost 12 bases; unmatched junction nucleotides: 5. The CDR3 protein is CASSSGQGPFF. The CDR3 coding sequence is TGTGCCAGCAGCTCGGGACAGGGCCCTTTCTTT.

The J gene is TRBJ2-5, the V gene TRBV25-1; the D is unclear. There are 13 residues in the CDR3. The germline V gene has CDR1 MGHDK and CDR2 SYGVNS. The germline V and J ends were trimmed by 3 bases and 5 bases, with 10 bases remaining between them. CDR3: CASSDYLRETQYF. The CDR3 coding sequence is TGTGCCAGCAGTGACTACCTCCGGGAGACCCAGTACTTC.

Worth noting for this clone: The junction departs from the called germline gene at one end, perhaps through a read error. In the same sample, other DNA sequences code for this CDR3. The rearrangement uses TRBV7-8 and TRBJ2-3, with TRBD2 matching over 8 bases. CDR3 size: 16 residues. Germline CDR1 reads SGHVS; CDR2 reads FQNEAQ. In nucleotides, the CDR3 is TGTGCCAGCAGCTTAGCCCCGGGACTAGAGGCAGATACGCAATATTTT. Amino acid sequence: CASSLAPGLEADTQYF.

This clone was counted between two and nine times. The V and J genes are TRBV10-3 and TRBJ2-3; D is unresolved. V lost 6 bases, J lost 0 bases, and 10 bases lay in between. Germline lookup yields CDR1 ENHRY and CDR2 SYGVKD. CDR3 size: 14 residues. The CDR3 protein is CAIRRMTSTDTQYF. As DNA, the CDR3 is TGTGCCATCAGGAGGATGACTAGCACAGATACGCAGTATTTT.

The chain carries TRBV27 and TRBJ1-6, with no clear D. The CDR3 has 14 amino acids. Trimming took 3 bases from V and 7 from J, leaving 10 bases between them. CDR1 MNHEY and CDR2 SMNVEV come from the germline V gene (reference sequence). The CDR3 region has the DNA TGTGCCAGCAGTTTGGTACGGGAGAATTCACCCCTCCACTTT. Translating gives CASSLVRENSPLHF.

The CDR3 region has the DNA TGTGCCAGCAGTACACGACCGACTGAATTAGCTTTCTTT. Encoded protein: CASSTRPTELAFF. The chain couples TRBV28 to TRBJ1-1; the D is unclear. Germline V lookup: CDR1 MDHEN, CDR2 SYDVKM. With 5 bases removed from V and 10 bases from J, the gap between germline ends came to 17 bases. The CDR3 sequence is 13 residues long. The whole variable domain, remainder taken from reference TRBV28 and TRBJ1-1, is DVKVTQSSRYLVKRTGEKVFLECVQDMDHENMFWYRQDPGLGLRLIYFSYDVKMKEKGDIPEGYSVSREKKERFSLILESASTNQTSMYLCASSTRPTELAFFGQGTRLTVV.